The 10 T cell receptor beta chains in this list originate from one sample, sequenced in a study of OX40 agonist ivuxolimab in advanced cancers. TCRdb keeps only in-frame clones here, not all; method: immunoSEQ multiplex PCR. The sample holds more than 90,000 clones, about 84% seen once. The input for sequencing was CD4+ or CD8+ T cells sorted from blood, taken in a trial of the OX40 agonist ivuxolimab. Source of these receptors: an adult with an advanced solid tumor such as melanoma, head and neck, liver or kidney cancer.

This clone was detected a few times. V usage is TRBV14 and J usage is TRBJ2-2, with D uncertain. The CDR3 is 14 amino acids. The ends were cut back, 0 bases at V and 7 bases at J, with 9 bases in the middle. Germline CDR1 reads SGHDN; CDR2 reads FVKESK. Here the CDR3 reads CASSQDRRYGELFF. The CDR3 nucleotides read TGTGCCAGCAGCCAAGATAGGCGGTACGGGGAGCTGTTTTTT.

Of note for this clone: The same CDR3 arises from other DNA sequences in this sample as well. The CDR3 sequence: CASSLRPGGDQPQHF. For the CDR3, the DNA is TGTGCCAGCAGTCTCCGGCCAGGGGGCGATCAGCCCCAGCATTTT. The V and J genes are TRBV27 and TRBJ1-5; 8 bases agree with TRBD1. With 5 bases clipped from V and 5 bases from J, the junction kept 8 bases outside the gene matches. The CDR3 has 15 residues. Germline V gene data show CDR1 as MNHEY and CDR2 as SMNVEV (reference sequence).

CDR3 coding DNA: TGTGCCTTCACCCCTCCTAGGGAAAGCACAGATACGCAGTATTTT. Translated, it gives CAFTPPRESTDTQYF. The V call is TRBV7-9, the J call TRBJ2-3; D not resolved. With 11 bases removed from V and 0 bases from J, the gap between germline ends came to 18 bases. The CDR3 consists of 15 residues. CDR1 is SEHNR, CDR2 FQNEAQ, per germline (reference sequence). Full variable domain (rest looked up from reference TRBV7-9 and TRBJ2-3): DTGVSQNPRHKITKRGQNVTFRCDPISEHNRLYWYRQTLGQGPEFLTYFQNEAQLEKSRLLSDRFSAERPKGSFSTLEIQRTEQGDSAMYLCAFTPPRESTDTQYFGPGTRLTVL.

In this sample, this clone turned up once. The chain carries TRBV12-5 and TRBJ2-1, with D possibly TRBD2 on 5 matching bases. Germline values: CDR1 LGHNT, CDR2 FRNRAP. There are 14 residues in the CDR3. V lost 1 base and J lost 8, with 12 bases in between. In DNA, the CDR3 is TGTGCTAGTGGTTTGGCACTACTAGTAGATGAGCAGTTCTTC. Its protein is CASGLALLVDEQFF.

The chain couples TRBV5-1 to TRBJ1-2; 9 bases align to TRBD1. Germline loops: CDR1 SGHRS, CDR2 YFSETQ. This CDR3 region has 14 residues. V lost 4 bases and J lost 2; bases outside the gene matches: 3. The CDR3, as DNA: TGCGCCAGCAGCCCGGGACAGGGCAACTATGGCTACACCTTC. This codes for CASSPGQGNYGYTF.

The chain combines TRBV4-1 with TRBJ2-7; TRBD2 matches 7 bases. The trim removed 5 bases at V and 2 bases at J, leaving 6 bases unmatched. The CDR3 extends over 14 amino acids. In germline, CDR1 is MGHRA, CDR2 YSYEKL. For the CDR3, the DNA is TGCGCCAGCAGCTCGAGGGAGGGGACCTACGAGCAGTACTTC. Protein product: CASSSREGTYEQYF.

This rearrangement joins TRBV5-1 to TRBJ1-1, with 7 nucleotides matching TRBD1. Losses at the gene ends were 0 bases for V and 0 bases for J; bases not matched to a gene: 8. The CDR3 has 17 amino acids. Germline V gene sequence: CDR1 SGHRS, CDR2 YFSETQ. The CDR3 here is CASSLGYRGGMNTEAFF. The CDR3 coding sequence is TGCGCCAGCAGCTTGGGCTACAGGGGAGGGATGAACACTGAAGCTTTCTTT. The whole variable domain, remainder taken from reference TRBV5-1 and TRBJ1-1, is KAGVTQTPRYLIKTRGQQVTLSCSPISGHRSVSWYQQTPGQGLQFLFEYFSETQRNKGNFPGRFSGRQFSNSRSEMNVSTLELGDSALYLCASSLGYRGGMNTEAFFGQGTRLTVV.

This chain joins TRBV7-9 and TRBJ2-7; D unresolved. This CDR3 has 13 amino acids. The V gene lost 3 bases and the J gene lost 3 bases, with 9 bases spanning the gap. The germline V gene has CDR1 SEHNR and CDR2 FQNEAQ (reference sequence). The CDR3 loop is CASSFETFYEQYF. CDR3 DNA sequence: TGTGCCAGCAGCTTTGAGACCTTCTACGAGCAGTACTTC. The full variable domain, its missing parts supplied by reference TRBV7-9 and TRBJ2-7, is DTGVSQNPRHKITKRGQNVTFRCDPISEHNRLYWYRQTLGQGPEFLTYFQNEAQLEKSRLLSDRFSAERPKGSFSTLEIQRTEQGDSAMYLCASSFETFYEQYFGPGTRLTVT.

The chain couples TRBV4-3 to TRBJ1-1, with TRBD1 matching over 8 bases. Germline CDR1 reads LGHNA; CDR2 reads YSLEER. The CDR3 consists of 15 residues. Trimming removed 4 bases from V and 3 bases from J; junction bases left unmatched: 7. CDR3: CASSRAGTGDTEAFF. CDR3 coding DNA: TGCGCCAGCAGCCGCGCCGGGACAGGAGACACTGAAGCTTTCTTT.

The chain employs TRBV6-5 and TRBJ2-3; TRBD1 might be the D (5 bases). CDR1 and CDR2 from the germline V gene are MNHEY and SVGAGI. This CDR3 is built from 13 residues. The ends were cut back, 6 bases at V and 4 bases at J, with 11 bases in the middle. CDR3 sequence: CASSDLGPDTQYF. The CDR3 DNA is TGTGCCAGCAGCGATTTGGGGCCAGATACGCAGTATTTT.